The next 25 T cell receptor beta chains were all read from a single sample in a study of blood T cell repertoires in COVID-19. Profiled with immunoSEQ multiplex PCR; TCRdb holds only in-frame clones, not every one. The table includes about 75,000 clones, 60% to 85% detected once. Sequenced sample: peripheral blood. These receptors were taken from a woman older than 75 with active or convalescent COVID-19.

As DNA, the CDR3 is TGTGCCAGCTCACCACCGACAGAAAGCTATGGCTACACCTTC. Amino acids: CASSPPTESYGYTF. The gene calls are TRBV18 and TRBJ1-2, with D possibly being TRBD1 (5 bases). V was clipped by 0 bases and J by 4 bases, with 9 bases between them. The CDR3 sequence is 14 residues long. Per germline, CDR1 KGHSH and CDR2 LQKENI.

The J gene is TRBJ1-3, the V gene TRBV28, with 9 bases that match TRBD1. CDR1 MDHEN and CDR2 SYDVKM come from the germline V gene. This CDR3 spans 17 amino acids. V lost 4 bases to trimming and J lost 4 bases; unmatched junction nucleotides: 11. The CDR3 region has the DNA TGTGCCAGCAGTTGGACCGGGACAGGGCGGCGCGGAAACACCATATATTTT. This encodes CASSWTGTGRRGNTIYF.

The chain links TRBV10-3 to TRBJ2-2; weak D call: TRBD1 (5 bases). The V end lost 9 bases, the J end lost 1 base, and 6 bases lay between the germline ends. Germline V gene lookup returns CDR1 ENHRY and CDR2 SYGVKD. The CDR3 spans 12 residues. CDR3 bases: TGTGCCATTGGACAGAACACCGGGGAGCTGTTTTTT. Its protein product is CAIGQNTGELFF.

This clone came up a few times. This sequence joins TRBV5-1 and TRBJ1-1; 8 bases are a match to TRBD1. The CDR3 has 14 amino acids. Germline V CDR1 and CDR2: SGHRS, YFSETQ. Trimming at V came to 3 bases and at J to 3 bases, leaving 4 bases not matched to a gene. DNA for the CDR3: TGCGCCAGCAGCTCCCAGACAGGGGACACTGAAGCTTTCTTT. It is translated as CASSSQTGDTEAFF. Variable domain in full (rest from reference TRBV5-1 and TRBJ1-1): KAGVTQTPRYLIKTRGQQVTLSCSPISGHRSVSWYQQTPGQGLQFLFEYFSETQRNKGNFPGRFSGRQFSNSRSEMNVSTLELGDSALYLCASSSQTGDTEAFFGQGTRLTVV.

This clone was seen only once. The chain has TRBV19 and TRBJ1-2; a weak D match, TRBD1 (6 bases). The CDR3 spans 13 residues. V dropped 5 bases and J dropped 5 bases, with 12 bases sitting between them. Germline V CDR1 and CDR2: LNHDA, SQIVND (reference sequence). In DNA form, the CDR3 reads TGTGCCAGTAGTCAAAACAGGGTATATGGCTACACCTTC. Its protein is CASSQNRVYGYTF.

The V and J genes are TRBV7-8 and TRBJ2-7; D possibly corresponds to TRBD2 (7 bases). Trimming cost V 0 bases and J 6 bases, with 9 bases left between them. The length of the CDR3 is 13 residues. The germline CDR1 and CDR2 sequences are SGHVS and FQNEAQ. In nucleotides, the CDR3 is TGTGCCAGCAGCTTAGCGGGGGGGCTCGAGCAGTACTTC. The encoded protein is CASSLAGGLEQYF.

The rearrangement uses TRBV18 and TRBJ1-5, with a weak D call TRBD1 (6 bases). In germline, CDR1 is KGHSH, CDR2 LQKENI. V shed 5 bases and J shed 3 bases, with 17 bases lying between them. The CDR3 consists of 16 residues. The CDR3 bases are TGTGCCAGCTCAACCTACAGGGAATGGGACAATCAGCCCCAGCATTTT. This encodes CASSTYREWDNQPQHF.

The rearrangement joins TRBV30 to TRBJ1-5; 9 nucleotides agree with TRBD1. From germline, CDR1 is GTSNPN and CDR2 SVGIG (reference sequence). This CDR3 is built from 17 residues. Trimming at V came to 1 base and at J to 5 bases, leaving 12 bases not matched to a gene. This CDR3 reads CAWSALGTGSDYQPQHF. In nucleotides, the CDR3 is TGTGCCTGGAGTGCGCTTGGGACAGGGAGCGATTATCAGCCCCAGCATTTT. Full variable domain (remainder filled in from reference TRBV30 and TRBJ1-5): SQTIHQWPATLVQPVGSPLSLECTVEGTSNPNLYWYRQAAGRGLQLLFYSVGIGQISSEVPQNLSASRPQDRQFILSSKKLLLSDSGFYLCAWSALGTGSDYQPQHFGDGTRLSIL.

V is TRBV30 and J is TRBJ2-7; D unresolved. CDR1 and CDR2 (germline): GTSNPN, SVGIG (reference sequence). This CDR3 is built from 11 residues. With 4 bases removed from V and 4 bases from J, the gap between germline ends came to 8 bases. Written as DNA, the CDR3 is TGTGCCTGGACTTCGAGATACGAGCAGTACTTC. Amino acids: CAWTSRYEQYF.

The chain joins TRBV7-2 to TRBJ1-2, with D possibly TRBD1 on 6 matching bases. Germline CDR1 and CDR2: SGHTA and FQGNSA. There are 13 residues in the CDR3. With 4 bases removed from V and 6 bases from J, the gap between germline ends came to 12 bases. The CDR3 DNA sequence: TGTGCCAGCAGCTACAGGGTATTCGATGGCTACACCTTC. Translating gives CASSYRVFDGYTF.

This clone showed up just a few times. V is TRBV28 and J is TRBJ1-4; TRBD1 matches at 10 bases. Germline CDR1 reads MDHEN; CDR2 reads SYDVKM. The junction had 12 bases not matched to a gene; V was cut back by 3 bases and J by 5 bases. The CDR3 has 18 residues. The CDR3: CASSFQFFMGQGNEKLFF. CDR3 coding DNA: TGTGCCAGCAGTTTCCAATTTTTTATGGGACAGGGGAATGAAAAACTGTTTTTT.

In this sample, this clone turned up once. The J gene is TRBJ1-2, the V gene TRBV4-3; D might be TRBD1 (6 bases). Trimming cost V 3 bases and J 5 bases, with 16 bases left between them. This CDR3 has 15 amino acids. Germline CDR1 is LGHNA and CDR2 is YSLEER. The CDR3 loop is CASSQAWGTPYGYTF. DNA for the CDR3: TGCGCCAGCAGCCAGGCCTGGGGGACACCGTATGGCTACACCTTC.

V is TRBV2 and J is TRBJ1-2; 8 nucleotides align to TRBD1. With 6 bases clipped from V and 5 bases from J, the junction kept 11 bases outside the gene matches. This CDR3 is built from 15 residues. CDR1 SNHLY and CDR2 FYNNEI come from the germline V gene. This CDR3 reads CASSPYGTGQYGYTF. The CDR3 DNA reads TGTGCCAGCAGCCCCTATGGGACAGGCCAATATGGCTACACCTTC.

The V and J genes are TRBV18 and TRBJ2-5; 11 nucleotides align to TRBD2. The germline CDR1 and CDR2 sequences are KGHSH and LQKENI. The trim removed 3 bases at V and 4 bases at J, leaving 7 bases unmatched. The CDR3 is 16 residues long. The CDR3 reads CASSPLIAGGRETQYF. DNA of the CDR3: TGTGCCAGCTCACCCCTCATAGCGGGAGGGAGAGAGACCCAGTACTTC.

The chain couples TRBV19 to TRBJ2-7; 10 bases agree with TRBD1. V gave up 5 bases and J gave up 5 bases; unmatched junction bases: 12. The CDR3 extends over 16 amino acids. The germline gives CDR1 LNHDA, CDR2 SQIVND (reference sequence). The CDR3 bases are TGTGCCAGTAGTCACCCCCTCGGGACAGGGGTCAACGAGCAGTACTTC. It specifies CASSHPLGTGVNEQYF.

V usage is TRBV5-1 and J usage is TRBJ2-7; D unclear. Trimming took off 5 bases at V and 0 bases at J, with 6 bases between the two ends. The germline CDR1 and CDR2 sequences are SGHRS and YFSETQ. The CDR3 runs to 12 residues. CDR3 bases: TGCGCCAGCAGTGCCAGCTCCTACGAGCAGTACTTC. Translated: CASSASSYEQYF.

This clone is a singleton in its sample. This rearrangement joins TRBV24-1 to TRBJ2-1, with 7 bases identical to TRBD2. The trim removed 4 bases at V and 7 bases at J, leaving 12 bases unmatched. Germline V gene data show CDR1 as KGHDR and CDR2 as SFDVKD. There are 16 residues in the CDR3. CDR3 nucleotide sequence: TGTGCCACCAGTGAAGTTGGCGGGAGCAGGGATAATGAGCAGTTCTTC. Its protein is CATSEVGGSRDNEQFF.

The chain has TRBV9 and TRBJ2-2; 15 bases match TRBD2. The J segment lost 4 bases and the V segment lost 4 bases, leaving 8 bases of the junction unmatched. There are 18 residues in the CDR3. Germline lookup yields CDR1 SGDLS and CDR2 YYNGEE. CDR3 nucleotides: TGTGCCAGCAGCCCCCGGACTAGCGGGGGGGCCGGCACCGGGGAGCTGTTTTTT. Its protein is CASSPRTSGGAGTGELFF. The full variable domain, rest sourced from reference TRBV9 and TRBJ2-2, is DSGVTQTPKHLITATGQRVTLRCSPRSGDLSVYWYQQSLDQGLQFLIQYYNGEERAKGNILERFSAQQFPDLHSELNLSSLELGDSALYFCASSPRTSGGAGTGELFFGEGSRLTVL.

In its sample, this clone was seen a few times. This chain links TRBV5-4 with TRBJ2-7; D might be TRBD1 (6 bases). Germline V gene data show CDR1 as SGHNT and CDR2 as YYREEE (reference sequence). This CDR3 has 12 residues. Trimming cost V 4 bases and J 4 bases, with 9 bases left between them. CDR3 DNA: TGTGCCAGCAGCCGCACAGGGTACGAGCAGTACTTC. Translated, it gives CASSRTGYEQYF.

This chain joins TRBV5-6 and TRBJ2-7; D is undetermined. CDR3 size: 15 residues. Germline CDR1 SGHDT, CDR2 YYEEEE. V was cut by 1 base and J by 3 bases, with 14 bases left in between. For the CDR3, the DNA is TGTGCCAGCAGCTTGTCCCAGATGATGAACTACGAGCAGTACTTC. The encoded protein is CASSLSQMMNYEQYF.

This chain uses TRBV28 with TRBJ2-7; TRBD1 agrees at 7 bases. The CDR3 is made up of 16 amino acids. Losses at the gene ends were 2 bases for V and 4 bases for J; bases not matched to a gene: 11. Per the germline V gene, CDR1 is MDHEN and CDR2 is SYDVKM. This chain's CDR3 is CASSLEFRDRAYEQYF. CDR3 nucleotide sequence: TGTGCCAGCAGTTTAGAGTTCCGGGACAGAGCTTACGAGCAGTACTTC.

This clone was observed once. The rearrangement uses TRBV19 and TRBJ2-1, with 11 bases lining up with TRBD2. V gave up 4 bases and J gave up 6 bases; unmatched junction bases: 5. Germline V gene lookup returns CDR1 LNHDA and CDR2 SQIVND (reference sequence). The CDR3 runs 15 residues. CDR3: CASSTLAGDGNEQFF. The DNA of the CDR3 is TGTGCCAGTAGTACACTAGCGGGAGACGGCAATGAGCAGTTCTTC. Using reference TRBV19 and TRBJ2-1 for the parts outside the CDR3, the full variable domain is DGGITQSPKYLFRKEGQNVTLSCEQNLNHDAMYWYRQDPGQGLRLIYYSQIVNDFQKGDIAEGYSVSREKKESFPLTVTSAQKNPTAFYLCASSTLAGDGNEQFFGPGTRLTVL.

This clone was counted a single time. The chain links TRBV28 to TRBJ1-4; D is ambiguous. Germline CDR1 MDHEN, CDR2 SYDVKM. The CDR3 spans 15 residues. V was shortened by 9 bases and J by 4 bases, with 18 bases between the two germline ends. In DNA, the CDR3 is TGTGCCAGTAGTCGCATGGGGAGCCTTAATGAAAAACTGTTTTTT. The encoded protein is CASSRMGSLNEKLFF.

The DNA of the CDR3 is TGTGCCTGGAGTGTTCGGGACAGGGCGTCTTATGGCTACACCTTC. This encodes CAWSVRDRASYGYTF. The chain combines TRBV30 with TRBJ1-2; 9 positions match TRBD1. After removal of 0 bases from V and 5 bases from J, the junction contained 7 bases not matched to a gene. Germline CDR1 reads GTSNPN; CDR2 reads SVGIG (reference sequence). The CDR3 extends over 15 amino acids.

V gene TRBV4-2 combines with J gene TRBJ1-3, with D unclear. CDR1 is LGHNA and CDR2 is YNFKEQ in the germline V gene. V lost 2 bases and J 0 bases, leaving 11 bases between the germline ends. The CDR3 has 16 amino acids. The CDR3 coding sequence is TGTGCCAGCAGCCAAAATGCCGGGGACTCTGGAAACACCATATATTTT. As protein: CASSQNAGDSGNTIYF.